This T cell receptor (beta chain) emerged from a study of T cell responses to AZD1222 COVID-19 vaccine. General study results and limits: Regions left unmutated in variants are reportedly the target of nearly half of spike-specific TCRs. Most donors were white British, females outnumbered males, and clonal diversity was possibly underestimated. Baseline antibody screening turned up just a handful of seropositive AZD1222 recipients. Across spike, vaccine-associated CD4 TCRs were found, dominant at 160-218 and 743-854.

The table came from immunoSEQ multiplex PCR; TCRdb's copy has only in-frame clones and leaves some out. The sample holds approximately 67,000 clones, roughly 85% seen once. In the case of this clone: Its cognate antigen is unknown.

The germline V gene has CDR1 LGHNA and CDR2 YSLEER. V was clipped by 0 bases and J by 1 base; unmatched bases: 7. This CDR3 spans 17 amino acids. The sequenced sample was peripheral blood, obtained 28 days after the second AZD1222 dose. The sequence derives from an adult who received the AZD1222 COVID-19 vaccine. The chain joins TRBV4-3 to TRBJ2-3; 7 bases agree with TRBD2. In DNA, the CDR3 is TGCGCCAGCAGCCAAGATTTGGCGGGGGTCGGCACAGATACGCAGTATTTT. Protein: CASSQDLAGVGTDTQYF.